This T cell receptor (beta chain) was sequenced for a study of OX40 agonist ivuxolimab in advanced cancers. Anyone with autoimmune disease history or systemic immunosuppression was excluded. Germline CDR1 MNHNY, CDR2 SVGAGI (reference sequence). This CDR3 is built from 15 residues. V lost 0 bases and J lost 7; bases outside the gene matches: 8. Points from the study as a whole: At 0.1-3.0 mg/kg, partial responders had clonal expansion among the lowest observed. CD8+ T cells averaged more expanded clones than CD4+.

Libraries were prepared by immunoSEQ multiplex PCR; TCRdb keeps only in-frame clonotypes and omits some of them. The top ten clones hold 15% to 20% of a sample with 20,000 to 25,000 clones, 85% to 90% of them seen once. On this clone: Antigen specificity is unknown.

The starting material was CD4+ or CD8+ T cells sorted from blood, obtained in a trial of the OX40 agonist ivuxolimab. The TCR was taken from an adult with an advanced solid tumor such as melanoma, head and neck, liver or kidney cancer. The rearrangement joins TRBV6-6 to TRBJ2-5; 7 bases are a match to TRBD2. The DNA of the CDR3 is TGTGCCAGCAGTTACTCGTTGCAGACGGGAGGGACCCAGTACTTC. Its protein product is CASSYSLQTGGTQYF.